The rows below give T cell receptor beta chains drawn from one sample of a study of identical twins. TCRdb itself ran the 5' RACE reads through MiXCR, one entry per CDR3 protein. This sample yields around 490,000 distinct CDR3 sequences, of which approximately 20% are seen a single time; around 0.48% belongs to the top ten. This sample also belongs to another study, concerning yellow fever vaccine responses in identical twins.

Sequenced: CD4+ T cells sorted from blood. Receptors originate from a woman between 18 and 29 years old in good health. The CDR3 runs from the conserved cysteine through the conserved F or W. D genes are given only for firm matches. Size is omitted from some rows. Given values are once, few, many or a class for expanded clones.

abundance,v_gene,j_gene,d_gene,CDR3nt,CDR3aa
.,TRBV7-9,TRBJ1-1,.,TGTGCCAGCAGCCGGGCCATGAACACTGAAGCTTTCTTT,CASSRAMNTEAFF
once,TRBV2,TRBJ2-7,.,TGTGCCTGCAGTAGACAGGCCCGAGGATTACTCGTCAACTCCTACGAGCAGTACTTC,CACSRQARGLLVNSYEQYF
.,TRBV7-2,TRBJ2-1,.,TGTGCCATCAACTTATTGGAGGGCCTATACAATGAGCAGTTCTTC,CAINLLEGLYNEQFF
.,TRBV5-8,TRBJ1-6,.,TGTGCCAGCAGCATCTGGGACCGTATCGGTTCACCCCTCCACTTT,CASSIWDRIGSPLHF
.,TRBV6-5,TRBJ1-2,.,TGTGCCAGCAGTTACTCGTGGAGGGGAGCTAACTATGGCTACACCTTC,CASSYSWRGANYGYTF
many,TRBV29-1,TRBJ2-7,TRBD2,TGCAGCGTTTCGGGGCGGGAGGGACTCGAGCAGTACTTC,CSVSGREGLEQYF
.,TRBV7-3,TRBJ1-6,.,TGTGCCAGCAGCTCACAGGGTCTTGAATCACCCCTCCACTTT,CASSSQGLESPLHF
.,TRBV5-5,TRBJ2-7,TRBD1,TGTGCCAGCAGCTTTAGGACAGGGGGAACCTACGAGCAGTACTTC,CASSFRTGGTYEQYF
.,TRBV10-3,TRBJ2-2,.,TGTGCCATCAGCGTCGGGGGAGCGAACACCGGGGAGCTGTTTTTT,CAISVGGANTGELFF
.,TRBV20-1,TRBJ2-3,.,TGCAGTGCTCGGGGACGGCCTATCGGCACAGATACGCAGTATTTT,CSARGRPIGTDTQYF
.,TRBV27,TRBJ1-6,.,TGTGCCAGCAGTTTAGGGGCAGGGGTTTATTCACCCCTCCACTTT,CASSLGAGVYSPLHF
few,TRBV7-3,TRBJ1-1,.,TGTGCCAGCAGCTTAAAGCCGGGACTTGAAGCTTTCTTT,CASSLKPGLEAFF
few,TRBV5-1,TRBJ2-4,.,TGCGCCAGCAGCTCGGATTTAAACATTCAGTACTTC,CASSSDLNIQYF
.,TRBV6-6,TRBJ2-5,.,TGTGCCAGCAGCCGACCCAAAGAGACCCAGTACTTC,CASSRPKETQYF
.,TRBV5-1,TRBJ2-5,TRBD2,TGCGCCAGCAGCCTCCCGAGAGCGGGGGGGCAAGAGACCCAGTACTTC,CASSLPRAGGQETQYF
.,TRBV7-2,TRBJ2-6,.,TGTGCCAGCAGCCTCCCGAGGCCTGGGGCCAACGTCCTGACTTTC,CASSLPRPGANVLTF
.,TRBV12-3/TRBV12-4,TRBJ2-7,.,TGTGCCAGCAGATCTGACAGGCGGCAGTACTTC,CASRSDRRQYF
.,TRBV12-3/TRBV12-4,TRBJ2-1,TRBD2,TGTGCCAGCACCCGGACTAGCGTTTACAATGAGCAGTTCTTC,CASTRTSVYNEQFF
few,TRBV6-1,TRBJ2-1,TRBD2,TGTGCCAGCAGGTCGAACGGAGCGGGAGTCTGGGATGAGCAGTTCTTC,CASRSNGAGVWDEQFF
.,TRBV9,TRBJ2-3,.,TGTGCCAGCAGCCCGCGGCGGGAAAGCACAGATACGCAGTATTTT,CASSPRRESTDTQYF
.,TRBV20-1,TRBJ2-1,.,TGCAGTGCGGGGTCCCCAGCGCGATCCTACAATGAGCAGTTCTTC,CSAGSPARSYNEQFF
.,TRBV29-1,TRBJ1-3,TRBD1,TGCAGCGTGACAGGGTACGGAAACACCATATATTTT,CSVTGYGNTIYF
many,TRBV12-3/TRBV12-4,TRBJ2-4,.,TGTGCCAGCAGAAGTGTCGGTTGGAACGAAAACATTCAGTACTTC,CASRSVGWNENIQYF
few,TRBV7-6,TRBJ2-3,.,TGTGCCCTGAAGGAGCTCGGACCCACAGATACGCAGTATTTT,CALKELGPTDTQYF
.,TRBV28,TRBJ2-3,TRBD2,TGTGCCAGCAGTTTAGACGGGACTAGCGGGAGGGCCTCTACGCAGTATTTT,CASSLDGTSGRASTQYF
.,TRBV25-1,TRBJ2-7,TRBD1,TGTGCCAGCAGTGTCCGGACAGGGGGCTACGAGCAGTACTTC,CASSVRTGGYEQYF
.,TRBV24-1,TRBJ2-7,TRBD2,TGTGCCACCAGTGCCCTACCGGGGGGAGAGCAGTACTTC,CATSALPGGEQYF
.,TRBV12-3/TRBV12-4,TRBJ2-6,TRBD1,TGTGCCATCAGATCCCTGAGGGGACAGGGGAACTCTGGGGCCAACGTCCTGACTTTC,CAIRSLRGQGNSGANVLTF
many,TRBV10-3,TRBJ1-5,TRBD1,TGTGCCATCAGTGATGGGACAGGGGTAGGACAGCCCCAGCATTTT,CAISDGTGVGQPQHF
.,TRBV24-1,TRBJ2-1,.,TGTGCCACCGGCCGGGAGTCGGTCAATGAGCAGTTCTTC,CATGRESVNEQFF
.,TRBV27,TRBJ1-2,.,TGTGCCAGCAGTCATACCCTACAGGGAATGAACTATGGCTACACCTTC,CASSHTLQGMNYGYTF
few,TRBV12-3/TRBV12-4,TRBJ2-5,.,TGTGCCATCTCCGGGACACCCAAGGGCCCGAAAGAGACCCAGTACTTC,CAISGTPKGPKETQYF
few,TRBV6-5,TRBJ1-1,.,TGTGCCAGCAATTCCGGGACATTGAAGAACACTGAAGCTTTCTTT,CASNSGTLKNTEAFF
once,TRBV7-9,TRBJ1-5,.,TGTGCCAGCAGCTTAACTATGGGACAGCCCCAGCATTTT,CASSLTMGQPQHF
.,TRBV12-3/TRBV12-4,TRBJ1-5,TRBD1,TGTACCAGCTGTTTAATATATCATGGGACAGGTAGCAATCAGCCCCAGCATTTT,CTSCLIYHGTGSNQPQHF
few,TRBV10-2,TRBJ2-5,.,TGCGCCAGCAGTGTTCAGTACCAAGAGACCCAGTACTTC,CASSVQYQETQYF
few,TRBV7-8,TRBJ1-2,TRBD1,TGTGCCAGCAGCTTAGACCCCGGGACAGTCCGGAGATATGGCTACACCTTC,CASSLDPGTVRRYGYTF
few,TRBV11-2,TRBJ1-1,.,TGTGCCAGCAGCTTAGCATTAGGCAGGGGCGGGACTGAAGCTTTCTTT,CASSLALGRGGTEAFF
.,TRBV27,TRBJ1-2,TRBD1,TGTGCCAGCAGTTCCGCCGGGACAGACTATGGCTACACCTTC,CASSSAGTDYGYTF
few,TRBV28,TRBJ2-1,.,TGTGCCAGCAGTTTTCAGGGCTATGAGCAGTTCTTC,CASSFQGYEQFF
.,TRBV7-9,TRBJ2-3,TRBD2,TGTGCCACCAAACGACTAGCGGGACTCACAGATACGCAGTATTTT,CATKRLAGLTDTQYF
.,TRBV7-9,TRBJ2-4,.,TGTGCCAGCAGCGCGGTAGAGAGCATTTCCAAAAACATTCAGTACTTC,CASSAVESISKNIQYF
.,TRBV28,TRBJ2-7,.,TGTGCCAGCAGGCCCCCGGGGTCGACCTACGAGCAGTACTTC,CASRPPGSTYEQYF
.,TRBV2,TRBJ2-3,TRBD2,TGTGCCAGCAGTGACTTAGCGGGAGGTCGGACAGATACGCAGTATTTT,CASSDLAGGRTDTQYF
few,TRBV10-3,TRBJ2-1,TRBD1,TGTGCCATCAGTGAGGTGACAGGGATCGACAATGAGCAGTTCTTC,CAISEVTGIDNEQFF
.,TRBV18,TRBJ2-5,.,TGTGCCAGCTCACCAAGAAGGGGCTCGGAAGAGACCCAGTACTTC,CASSPRRGSEETQYF
.,TRBV6-1,TRBJ2-5,TRBD1,TGTGCCAGCACCGACGGTGGTACAGGGGTTTGGAGACAAGAGACCCAGTACTTC,CASTDGGTGVWRQETQYF
.,TRBV7-9,TRBJ2-5,TRBD2,TGTGCCAGCAGCCCCTTCGGACTAGCGGGGGCTCAAGAGACCCAGTACTTC,CASSPFGLAGAQETQYF
.,TRBV28,TRBJ2-7,TRBD2,TGTGCCAGCAGAACTAGCGGGAGGGCCGTGTACGAGCAGTACTTC,CASRTSGRAVYEQYF